This T cell receptor beta chain was identified during a study of neurological immune-mediated disorders. The cDNA was produced through 5'RACE with 10-nucleotide random UMIs. TCRdb recomputed calls from the 5' RACE reads with MiXCR, one row per CDR3 protein. The sample lists 15,000 to 20,000 distinct CDR3 sequences, around a tenth seen once, with 25% to 35% in the top ten. CDR3 length: 15 amino acids. Between the trimmed V and J ends, which lost 3 bases and 1 base, there was a span of 12 bases. This clonotype appeared many times. The chain links TRBV12-3 or TRBV12-4 to TRBJ1-1, with D possibly TRBD1 on 6 matching bases. This receptor was taken from a woman aged 45-65 years in good health. Sequenced material: CD8+ T cells from blood. CDR3 sequence reads: CASSFSGAGNTEAFF. Written as DNA, the CDR3 is TGTGCCAGCAGTTTTTCGGGGGCTGGGAACACTGAAGCTTTCTTT.